What follows are 10 T cell receptor beta chains derived from one specimen sequenced in a study of spatial heterogeneity in lung cancer. Time point indicated: sample taken at primary tumor resection. TCRdb ran MiXCR on the 5' RACE reads and lists one entry per CDR3 protein. The table includes more than 35,000 distinct CDR3 sequences, 5% to 5.5% detected once. The sequencing used PBMCs, collected at surgery. The receptors shown here come from a female donor with early-stage non-small cell lung cancer.

This clonotype was counted at least ten times. This chain uses TRBV24-1 with TRBJ1-5, with 7 bases that match TRBD1. Germline lookup yields CDR1 KGHDR and CDR2 SFDVKD. With 7 bases clipped from V and 6 bases from J, the junction kept 11 bases outside the gene matches. The CDR3 length is 15 residues. The CDR3: CATSDRAGRCQPQHF. CDR3 sequence (DNA): TGTGCCACCAGCGACAGGGCCGGTCGGTGTCAGCCCCAGCATTTT.

In its sample, this clonotype was seen many times. This chain uses TRBV5-1 with TRBJ2-4; D is unresolved. Germline V gene lookup returns CDR1 SGHRS and CDR2 YFSETQ. Trimming took 1 base from V and 7 from J, leaving 15 bases between them. The CDR3 has 15 residues. CDR3 protein: CASSLSLRSRNIQYF. For the CDR3, the DNA is TGCGCCAGCAGCTTGTCCCTCAGGTCCCGGAACATTCAGTACTTC. Full variable domain (rest looked up from reference TRBV5-1 and TRBJ2-4): KAGVTQTPRYLIKTRGQQVTLSCSPISGHRSVSWYQQTPGQGLQFLFEYFSETQRNKGNFPGRFSGRQFSNSRSEMNVSTLELGDSALYLCASSLSLRSRNIQYFGAGTRLSVL.

This clonotype was observed many times. The V gene is TRBV10-3, the J gene TRBJ2-7; TRBD2 matches 14 bases. V shed 0 bases, J shed 7 bases, and the junction held 5 bases outside the gene matches. The CDR3 is 16 amino acids. The germline V gene has CDR1 ENHRY and CDR2 SYGVKD. Here the CDR3 reads CAISESNGLAGGEQYF. CDR3 nucleotide sequence: TGTGCCATCAGTGAGTCGAACGGACTAGCGGGGGGTGAGCAGTACTTC.

This clonotype was detected many times. The rearrangement uses TRBV10-2 and TRBJ2-5, with TRBD1 matching 9 bases. CDR3 size: 14 residues. V lost 4 bases, J lost 5 bases, and 5 bases stayed unmatched. Germline CDR1 is WSHSY and CDR2 is SAAADI. CDR3 amino acids: CASSVVTGGETQYF. The DNA of the CDR3 is TGCGCCAGCAGTGTGGTGACAGGGGGTGAGACCCAGTACTTC.

This clonotype ranks as medium-sized. The V call is TRBV29-1, the J call TRBJ1-3, with D maybe TRBD1 (5 bases). The germline gives CDR1 SQVTM, CDR2 ANQGSEA. This CDR3 contains 14 residues. V lost 8 bases and J lost 3, with 17 bases in between. As DNA, the CDR3 is TGCAGCACCCGCCGCAGGGCAGGTGGAAACACCATATATTTT. Translated: CSTRRRAGGNTIYF.

The V and J genes are TRBV20-1 and TRBJ2-3, with D possibly being TRBD2 (6 bases). The V and J ends lost 1 base and 2 bases respectively, with 16 bases between them. This CDR3 comprises 16 residues. Per germline, CDR1 DFQATT and CDR2 SNEGSKA (reference sequence). DNA of the CDR3: TGCAGTGCTAGAGTTGCCGGGACTCGAACCACAGATACGCAGTATTTT. Protein sequence: CSARVAGTRTTDTQYF.

The table lists this clonotype with many counts. V usage is TRBV4-2 and J usage is TRBJ2-5; TRBD2 matches 11 bases. The V gene end was trimmed by 2 bases and the J gene end by 1 base; junction bases not matched to a gene: 3. The CDR3 sequence is 16 residues long. Germline CDR1 reads LGHNA; CDR2 reads YNFKEQ. CDR3 bases: TGTGCCAGCAGCCAACGACTAGCGGGGATCCAAGAGACCCAGTACTTC. It yields the protein CASSQRLAGIQETQYF.

There are many counts of this clonotype. V usage is TRBV5-1 and J usage is TRBJ2-5, with D possibly matching TRBD2 (5 bases). The germline CDR1 and CDR2 sequences are SGHRS and YFSETQ. V dropped 3 bases and J dropped 1 base, with 10 bases sitting between them. The CDR3 is 14 amino acids. CDR3 amino acids: CASSSKDSQETQYF. CDR3 nucleotides: TGCGCCAGCAGCTCTAAGGACTCCCAAGAGACCCAGTACTTC.

Turning to this clonotype: This may be a read error: a much more frequent sequence differs by one nucleotide. This chain uses TRBV2 with TRBJ2-1; possible D gene TRBD1, 6 bases. Per germline, CDR1 SNHLY and CDR2 FYNNEI. The CDR3 length is 14 residues. Written as DNA, the CDR3 is TGTGCCAGCAGTGTTAAGACAGGAGACAAAGAGCAGTTCTTC. Translation gives CASSVKTGDKEQFF.

This clonotype was counted only a few times. The chain carries TRBV3-1 and TRBJ1-1, with TRBD1 matching 8 bases. Trimming cost V 4 bases and J 2 bases; bases outside gene matches: 6. The CDR3 runs to 15 residues. Germline V CDR1 and CDR2: LGHDT, YNNKEL (reference sequence). The CDR3 region has the DNA TGTGCCAGCAGCCCCGACAGGGGAGGAAACACTGAAGCTTTCTTT. Protein sequence: CASSPDRGGNTEAFF.